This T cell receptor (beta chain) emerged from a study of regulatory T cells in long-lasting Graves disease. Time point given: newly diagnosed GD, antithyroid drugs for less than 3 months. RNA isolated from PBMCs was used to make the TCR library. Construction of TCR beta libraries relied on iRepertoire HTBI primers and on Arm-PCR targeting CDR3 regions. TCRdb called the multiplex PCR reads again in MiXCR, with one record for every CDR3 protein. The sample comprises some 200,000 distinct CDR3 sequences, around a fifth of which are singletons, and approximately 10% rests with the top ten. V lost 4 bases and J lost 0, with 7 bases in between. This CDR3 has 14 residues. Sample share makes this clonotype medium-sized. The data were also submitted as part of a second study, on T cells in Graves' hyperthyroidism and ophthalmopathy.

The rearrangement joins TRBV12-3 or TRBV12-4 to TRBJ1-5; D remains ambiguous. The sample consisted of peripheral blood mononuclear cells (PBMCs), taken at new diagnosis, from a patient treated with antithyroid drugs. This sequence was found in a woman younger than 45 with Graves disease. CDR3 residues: CASSYSASNQPQHF. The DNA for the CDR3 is TGTGCCAGCAGTTACTCAGCTAGCAATCAGCCCCAGCATTTT.